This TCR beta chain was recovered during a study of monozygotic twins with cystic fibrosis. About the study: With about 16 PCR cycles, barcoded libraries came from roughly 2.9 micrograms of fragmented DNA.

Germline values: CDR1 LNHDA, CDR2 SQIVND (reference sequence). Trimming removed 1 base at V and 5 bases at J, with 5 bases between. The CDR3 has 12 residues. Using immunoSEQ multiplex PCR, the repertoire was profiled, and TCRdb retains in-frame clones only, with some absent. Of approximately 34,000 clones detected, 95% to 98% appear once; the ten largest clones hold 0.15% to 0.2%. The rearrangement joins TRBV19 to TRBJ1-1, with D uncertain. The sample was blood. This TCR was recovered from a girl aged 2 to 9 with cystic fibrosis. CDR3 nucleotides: TGTGCCAGTAGTATAGGCCTTACTGAAGCTTTCTTT. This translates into CASSIGLTEAFF.